One and the same sample provided the 5 T cell receptor beta chains below, sequenced in a study of siplizumab effects on memory and regulatory T cells. Assay used: immunoSEQ multiplex PCR; TCRdb lists only in-frame clones, some missing. The data show about 100,000 clones, approximately 93% seen once. Source material: Tregs sorted from blood. The source is a human donor in good health.

Written as DNA, the CDR3 is TGTGCCAGCTCACCACTAGATAGCAACTACGAGCAGTACTTC. This sequence encodes CASSPLDSNYEQYF. The chain combines TRBV18 with TRBJ2-7; D gene ambiguous. V dropped 1 base and J dropped 3 bases, with 10 bases sitting between them. CDR1 and CDR2 (germline): KGHSH, LQKENI. The CDR3 sequence is 14 residues long.

The CDR3 DNA follows: TGTGCCAGCAGCCCTGGGGCCAGCGAAGCTTTCTTT. Amino acids: CASSPGASEAFF. This chain links TRBV7-9 with TRBJ1-1; tentatively, D is TRBD1 (5 bases). This CDR3 comprises 12 residues. The ends were cut back, 5 bases at V and 8 bases at J, with 12 bases in the middle. The V gene's germline CDR1 is SEHNR and CDR2 FQNEAQ (reference sequence).

The J gene is TRBJ1-2, the V gene TRBV19; a weak D match, TRBD1 (6 bases). In germline, CDR1 is LNHDA, CDR2 SQIVND (reference sequence). The germline V and J ends were trimmed by 1 base and 8 bases, with 20 bases remaining between them. The CDR3 is 16 amino acids. CDR3: CASSIVHRAHKGGYTF. The CDR3 nucleotides are TGTGCCAGTAGTATAGTTCACAGGGCCCACAAGGGCGGCTACACCTTC. The whole variable domain, remainder taken from reference TRBV19 and TRBJ1-2, is DGGITQSPKYLFRKEGQNVTLSCEQNLNHDAMYWYRQDPGQGLRLIYYSQIVNDFQKGDIAEGYSVSREKKESFPLTVTSAQKNPTAFYLCASSIVHRAHKGGYTFGSGTRLTVV.

The chain employs TRBV11-3 and TRBJ2-7; the D is unclear. This CDR3 has 14 amino acids. The V end lost 0 bases, the J end lost 1 base, and 7 bases lay between the germline ends. Germline CDR1 is SGHNT and CDR2 is YENEEA. CDR3 sequence (DNA): TGTGCCAGCAGCTTAGAGGCGCCATCCTACGAGCAGTACTTC. This gives the protein CASSLEAPSYEQYF.

The J gene is TRBJ1-2, the V gene TRBV2; the match to TRBD1 covers 8 bases. Germline values: CDR1 SNHLY, CDR2 FYNNEI. The CDR3 extends over 15 amino acids. V dropped 6 bases and J dropped 2; count of bases not matched to a gene: 8. CDR3 sequence (DNA): TGTGCCAGCAGCCAGAGACAGGGGCCAAACTATGGCTACACCTTC. Amino acid sequence: CASSQRQGPNYGYTF.